This TCR beta chain stems from a study of cytomegalovirus exposure and HLA in healthy donors. Comments on this clone: The antigen is not known.

Study-level points and caveats: Most TCR beta V segments were productive about 87% or about 30% of the time in an earlier analysis. Cytomegalovirus association was assigned to under 200 TCR beta chains. One cluster of highly shared sequence variants probably arose as a sequencing artifact.

The PCR contained 60 Vbeta and 13 Jbeta primers. The table came from immunoSEQ multiplex PCR; TCRdb's copy has only in-frame clones and leaves some out. The data contain about 190,000 clones, about four fifths of them singletons. The source is a man aged 25-45 years in good health and CMV-seropositive. The sequenced material came from PBMCs.

The CDR3 region has the DNA TGTGCCAGTAGTATCGCACAGAACACTGAAGCTTTCTTT. It specifies CASSIAQNTEAFF. This rearrangement joins TRBV19 to TRBJ1-1; no definite D call. The CDR3 runs to 13 residues. The V end was cut by 3 bases, the J end by 1 base, with 6 bases between. The germline V gene encodes CDR1 LNHDA and CDR2 SQIVND (reference sequence).